This T cell receptor beta chain emerged from a study of PD-1 blockade in classical Hodgkin lymphoma (dated by TCRdb to between 2020 and 2021). About the investigation overall: Nivolumab dosing was 3 mg/kg intravenously every 2 weeks, continuing until either disease progression or unacceptable toxicity. The study used CyTOF and TCR beta sequencing to define a peripheral blood immune signature of response to PD-1 blockade in classical Hodgkin lymphoma. What the research found in general, with its limitations: Lower diversity was observed in patients in whom nivolumab was started less than 1 year after ASCT, and these patients were excluded from later analyses so that confounding by immune reconstitution would be avoided. The study was limited to a single clinical trial cohort, and causes of repertoire differences, possibly disease activity or prior therapy, remained undefined. A significant rise by C4D1 was seen in CD4+ but not CD8+ TCR diversity (p=0.0027 vs p=0.16), with the rise being most apparent in complete responders (p=0.02). Baseline TCR diversity was reported to be lower in newly diagnosed patients than in healthy donors, and even lower in relapsed/refractory patients. Trial patients achieving complete response had baseline diversity similar to newly diagnosed patients, whereas partial responders and progressors had significantly lower diversity.

Genomic DNA was extracted with the Qiagen DNeasy kit from unsorted PBMCs and from negatively selected CD4+ and CD8+ fractions. TCR beta CDR3 regions were amplified by immunoSEQ multiplex PCR using primers annealing to V and J segments. A synthetic immune receptor repertoire was used to minimize amplification bias, and remaining bias was computationally removed after sequencing. On the authors' methods: Custom Python scripts were used to quantify repertoire diversity as the Shannon entropy index. Unsorted, CD4+ and CD8+ repertoires were analyzed separately, except for combined analyses in which CD4+ and CD8+ sequences were merged in silico. A clone was considered expanded if an increase in frequency of at least 2-fold after treatment relative to C1D1 was found, and a pseudocount of 0.5 was applied to clones undetected at baseline. Clones with 0 or 1 copy at C1D1 were defined as singleton clones, while clones with 2 or more copies were defined as non-singleton clones. By matching protein sequences in sorted samples from the same patient, clones expanded in unsorted samples were annotated as CD4+, CD8+ or unknown. Wilcoxon tests were applied to paired samples to test diversity changes from C1D1 to C4D1. The clones in this table, taken by TCRdb from immuneACCESS, are in-frame only. Not every clone is retained; where verified, under half of the shortfall comes from an unresolved V gene, and the cause of the rest is unknown. The D gene and trimming were derived from the DNA, and the V and J assignments and clone size from that table. Across this sample there are about 18,000 clones, with over 80% seen only once. The ten largest make up about a quarter of the sample.

V is pared back by 6 bases and J by 1 base, with 18 bases lying between the germline termini. CDR1 and CDR2 are read off the germline V gene as SQVTM and ANQGSEA. The cysteine opens and the phenylalanine closes a CDR3 of 15 amino acids. Only the CDR3 DNA stays, 45 bases, in frame from base 1. This clone was detected only a few times. The antigen it binds to is not known. There are no base qualities to consult, and no much larger clone falls within one base. This specimen's time point label, per the study, means: cycle 1 day 1 (C1D1), immediately before nivolumab initiation. Relapse after autologous stem cell transplantation had occurred in all trial patients, and cohorts A, B and C were distinguished by prior brentuximab vedotin exposure. The trial cohort included 55 to 65 patients with relapsed/refractory classical Hodgkin lymphoma, and each patient had a best overall response of complete response, partial response or progressive disease. Trial patients were treated with single-agent nivolumab in the multi-cohort phase II CheckMate 205 trial. An independent review committee assessed best overall response by applying the 2007 International Working Group response criteria. Trial PBMCs were obtained immediately prior to nivolumab initiation (C1D1) and on therapy at cycle 2 day 1 and cycle 4 day 1. Peripheral blood was collected in 8 mL Vacutainer Cell Preparation Tubes, from which PBMCs were isolated by centrifugation and then cryopreserved.

The sample in question was peripheral blood mononuclear cells (PBMCs), obtained at baseline. The TCR sequence derives from a human donor with classical Hodgkin lymphoma. Rearrangement joined TRBV29-1 to TRBJ1-1; matching of 5 bases hints at TRBD1 as the D gene. The CDR3 has the sequence CSVAGRAGGNTEAFF. Read as DNA, the sequence is TGCAGCGTAGCGGGACGGGCCGGAGGGAACACTGAAGCTTTCTTT. Extended through the reference TRBV29-1 and TRBJ1-1 proteins, this CDR3 yields the full variable domain: SAVISQKPSRDICQRGTSLTIQCQVDSQVTMMFWYRQQPGQSLTLIATANQGSEATYESGFVIDKFPISRPNLTFSTLTVSNMSPEDSSIYLCSVAGRAGGNTEAFFGQGTRLTVV.